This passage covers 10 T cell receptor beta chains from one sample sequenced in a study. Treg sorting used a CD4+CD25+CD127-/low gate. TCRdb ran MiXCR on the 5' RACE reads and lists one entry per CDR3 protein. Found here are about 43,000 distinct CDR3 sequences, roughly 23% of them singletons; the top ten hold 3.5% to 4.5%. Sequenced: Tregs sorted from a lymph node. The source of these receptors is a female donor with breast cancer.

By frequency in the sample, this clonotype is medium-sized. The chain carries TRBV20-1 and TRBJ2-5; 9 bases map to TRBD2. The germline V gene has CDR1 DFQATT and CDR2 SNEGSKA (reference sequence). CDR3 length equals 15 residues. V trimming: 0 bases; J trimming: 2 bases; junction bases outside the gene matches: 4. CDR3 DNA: TGCAGTGCTAGAGAGGCTAGCGGGGATCAAGAGACCCAGTACTTC. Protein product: CSAREASGDQETQYF.

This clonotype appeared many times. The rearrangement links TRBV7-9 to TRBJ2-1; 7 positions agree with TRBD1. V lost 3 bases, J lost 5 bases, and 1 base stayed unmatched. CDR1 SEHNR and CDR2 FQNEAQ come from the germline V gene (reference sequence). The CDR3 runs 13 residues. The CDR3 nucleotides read TGTGCCAGCAGCTTTGGGACAGACAATGAGCAGTTCTTC. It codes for CASSFGTDNEQFF.

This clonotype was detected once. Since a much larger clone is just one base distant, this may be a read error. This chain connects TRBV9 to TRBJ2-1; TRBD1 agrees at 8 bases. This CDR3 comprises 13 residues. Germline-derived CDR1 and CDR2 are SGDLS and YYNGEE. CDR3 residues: CASSVDRDNEQLF. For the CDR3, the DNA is TGTGCCAGCAGCGTGGACAGGGACAATGAGCAGCTCTTC.

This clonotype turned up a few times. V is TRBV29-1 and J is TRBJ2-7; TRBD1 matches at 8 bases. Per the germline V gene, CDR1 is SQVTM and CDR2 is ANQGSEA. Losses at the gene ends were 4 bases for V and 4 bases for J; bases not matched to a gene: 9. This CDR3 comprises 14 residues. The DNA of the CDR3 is TGCAGCGTTGGCGTTGCAGGGGGCCGGTACGAGCAGTACTTC. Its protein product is CSVGVAGGRYEQYF.

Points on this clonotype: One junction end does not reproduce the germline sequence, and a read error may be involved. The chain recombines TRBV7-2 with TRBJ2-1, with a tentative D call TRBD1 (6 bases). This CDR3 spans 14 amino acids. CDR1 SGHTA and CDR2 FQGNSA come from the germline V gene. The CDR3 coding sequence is TGTGCCAGCATCATTGCCGGGACAACAAATGGGCAGTTCTTC. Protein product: CASIIAGTTNGQFF.

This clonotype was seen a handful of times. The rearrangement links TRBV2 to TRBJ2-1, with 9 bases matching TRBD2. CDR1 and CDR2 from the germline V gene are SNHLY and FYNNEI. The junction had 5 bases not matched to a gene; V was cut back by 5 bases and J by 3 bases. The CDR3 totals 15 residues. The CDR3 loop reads CASSQGGRVYNEQFF. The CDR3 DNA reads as TGTGCCAGCAGTCAGGGCGGGAGGGTCTACAATGAGCAGTTCTTC.

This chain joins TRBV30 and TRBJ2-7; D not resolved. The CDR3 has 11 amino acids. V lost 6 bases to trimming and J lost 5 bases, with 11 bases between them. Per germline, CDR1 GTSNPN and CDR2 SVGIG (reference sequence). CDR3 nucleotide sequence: TGTGCCTGCTCCGGCATTGACGAGCAGTACTTC. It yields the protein CACSGIDEQYF.

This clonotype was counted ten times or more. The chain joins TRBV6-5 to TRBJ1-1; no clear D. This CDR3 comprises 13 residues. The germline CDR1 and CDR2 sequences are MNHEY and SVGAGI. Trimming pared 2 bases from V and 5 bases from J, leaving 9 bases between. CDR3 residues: CASSYEVWTEAFF. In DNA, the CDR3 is TGTGCCAGCAGTTACGAGGTTTGGACTGAAGCTTTCTTT.

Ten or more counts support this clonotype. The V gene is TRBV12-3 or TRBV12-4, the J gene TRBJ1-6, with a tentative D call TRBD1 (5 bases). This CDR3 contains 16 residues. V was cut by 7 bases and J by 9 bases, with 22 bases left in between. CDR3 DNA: TGTGCCAGCATGCACACGGCCTGGGGACGCGGTTCACCCCTCCACTTT. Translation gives CASMHTAWGRGSPLHF.

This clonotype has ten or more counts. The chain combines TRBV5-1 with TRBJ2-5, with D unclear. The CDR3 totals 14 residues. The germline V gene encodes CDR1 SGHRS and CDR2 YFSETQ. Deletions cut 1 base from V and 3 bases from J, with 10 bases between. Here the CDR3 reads CASSLMDPKETQYF. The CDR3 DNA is TGCGCCAGCAGCTTGATGGATCCCAAAGAGACCCAGTACTTC.